The rows below give T cell receptor beta chains drawn from one sample of a study of shared clonotypes between healthy human individuals. The table came from immunoSEQ multiplex PCR; TCRdb's copy has only in-frame clones and leaves some out. The sample lists about 2,100,000 clones; 93% were seen once. Material for sequencing was naive CD8+ T cells from PBMCs. These receptors all stem from a man in his late teens or twenties in good health. Some clones in this sample may be carry-over from other donors' samples. The conserved cysteine and the conserved F or W are not part of the CDR3 here. The order of the fields is V gene, J gene, CDR3 protein.

TRBV7-2,TRBJ2-7,ASSPTPGQVSYEQY
TRBV7-6,TRBJ2-7,ASSLTEGLAGGPLNEQY
TRBV27,TRBJ2-2,ASSPRGGPTGELF
TRBV6-5,TRBJ2-7,ASSPGQDSYEQY
TRBV27,TRBJ1-2,ASRTGGSGYT
TRBV7-9,TRBJ2-4,ASSLPRQNIQY
TRBV25-1,TRBJ2-1,ASSELAGGGNEQF
TRBV7-3,TRBJ2-1,ASSPRLAGASNEQF
TRBV9,TRBJ2-3,ASSPPSTYTDTQY
TRBV25-1,TRBJ1-1,ASSEGGWGTEAF
TRBV7-8,TRBJ2-1,ASSLANEQF
TRBV5-5,TRBJ2-1,ASSFEGFSYNEQF
TRBV27,TRBJ2-5,ASSHRGQKPYQETQY
TRBV4-1,TRBJ1-2,ASSQVPGQQIYGYT
TRBV27,TRBJ2-1,ASSSRQGIIDEQF
TRBV19,TRBJ2-7,ASSRRGYEQY
TRBV19,TRBJ1-5,ASSLRDTNQPQH
TRBV5-6,TRBJ2-3,ASSLGTADTQY
TRBV5-1,TRBJ2-7,ASSLASYEQY
TRBV10-3,TRBJ1-1,AISVDRGRTEAF
TRBV4-1,TRBJ2-5,ASSQVAQGFQETQY
TRBV7-8,TRBJ2-3,ASSLVSGALADTQY
TRBV13,TRBJ2-1,ASSPIASSYNEQF
TRBV18,TRBJ2-7,ASSPEHGTSYEQY
TRBV7-9,TRBJ2-5,ASSQVLSQETQY
TRBV28,TRBJ1-1,ASSFEDRGTEAF
TRBV5-6,TRBJ2-7,ASSLSAGDEQY
TRBV27,TRBJ1-2,ASSLWGAAYGYT
TRBV19,TRBJ1-3,ASSPRDSRNTIY
TRBV28,TRBJ2-7,ASSSPRGGYEQY
TRBV19,TRBJ2-7,ASTPTGRGSYEQY
TRBV5-1,TRBJ1-3,ASSLPQTVGNTIY
TRBV29-1,TRBJ2-5,SVSEETQY
TRBV27,TRBJ2-7,ASRSKGMYYEQY
TRBV5-6,TRBJ1-5,ASSRGPAENQPQH
TRBV10-3,TRBJ2-5,AISVRGRAAHHQETQY
TRBV27,TRBJ2-1,ASSPALFHEQF
TRBV4-3,TRBJ2-7,ASSQGVGAYEQY
TRBV11-2,TRBJ2-3,ASSLRTSGSTDTQY
TRBV10-1,TRBJ2-7,ASSDPGQGYEQY